The source of this T cell receptor (beta chain) is a study of T cell repertoires in cytomegalovirus infection. Study-level background: HLA-B-restricted CMV epitopes that are well studied were used alongside recently identified HLA-C-restricted ones. An indication of both CMV infection and matching HLA type came from public TCR beta signatures.

Germline-derived CDR1 and CDR2 are MNHEY and SVGAGI. Trimming left V 5 bases short and J 7 bases short, with 12 bases between. This CDR3 spans 13 amino acids. TCRdb recomputed calls from the reads with MiXCR, one row per CDR3 protein. This sample carries about 900,000 distinct CDR3 sequences, 25% to 40% of them seen once, and the ten largest clones take under 15%. In the case of this clonotype: The antigen is undetermined.

Findings and limits, study-wide: Based on cumulative public TCR beta family frequency, carriers of CMV plus the relevant HLA were identified.

The sequence was obtained from a human donor in good health (CMV status not recorded). Some clones in this sample may be carry-over from other donors' samples. Specimen: cultured CD8+ T cells from PBMCs, collected from culture after CMV antigen stimulation. The chain links TRBV6-5 to TRBJ2-1; D might be TRBD1 (6 bases). This CDR3 is CASSDHQGNEQFF. For the CDR3, the DNA is TGTGCCAGCAGTGATCACCAGGGGAATGAGCAGTTCTTC.